These T cell receptor beta chains were read from a single sample in a study of CD8 T cells in ankylosing spondylitis. One entry per CDR3 protein results from TCRdb running MiXCR on the 5' RACE reads. The table records some 200,000 distinct CDR3 sequences, 13% of them present only once. The sample was blood, either unsorted or a sorted T cell fraction (not recorded which). Every receptor here comes from a male donor with ankylosing spondylitis or in good health (not recorded which). Each CDR3 is given with its conserved first and last residue. A row's size may be missing; if present it is once, few, many or a size class.

>TRBV6-5|-|TRBJ2-7
CASSFSGPYEQYF
>TRBV20-1|few|TRBJ2-1
CSAVDGSSSYNEQFF
>TRBV6-5|few|TRBJ1-5
CASSYGGIGQPQHF
>TRBV4-2|-|TRBJ1-1
CASSQADGEAFF
>TRBV3-1|-|TRBJ2-1
CASSQDGGDYNEQFF
>TRBV20-1|few|TRBJ2-1
CSARLGLVNEQFF
>TRBV2|few|TRBJ2-7
CASQDRGFSYEQYF
>TRBV6-5|-|TRBJ2-5
CASSSPDRGLETQYF
>TRBV25-1|-|TRBJ1-6
CASSETGNNSPLHF
>TRBV5-1|many|TRBJ2-7
CASSRRGGDSYEQYF
>TRBV14|-|TRBJ2-7
CASSQEGLPGTYEQYF
>TRBV4-1|-|TRBJ2-5
CASSQDWSGGAGETQYF
>TRBV2|-|TRBJ2-1
CASSTAGSSYNEQFF
>TRBV7-9|many|TRBJ2-1
CASTSFAGEQFF
>TRBV29-1|-|TRBJ1-4
CSVVGTEKYEKLFF
>TRBV11-3|-|TRBJ2-7
CASSFGQGVYEQYF
>TRBV5-1|-|TRBJ1-5
CASSPGTAQNQPQHF
>TRBV9|few|TRBJ2-2
CASSVGLAGGLNTGELFF
>TRBV11-2|few|TRBJ2-3
CASTKLPGEGETDTQYF
>TRBV21-1|few|TRBJ2-1
CASSIDRGSYNEQFF
>TRBV6-1|-|TRBJ1-5
CASSTRGGQANQPQHF
>TRBV4-1|-|TRBJ2-7
CASSQGPGQGSYEQYF
>TRBV4-1|-|TRBJ2-1
CASSQQPLAGVSEQFF
>TRBV29-1|few|TRBJ1-1
CSVEDPGTANTEAFF
>TRBV27|few|TRBJ2-2
CASRPGGAGELFF
>TRBV6-1|few|TRBJ2-3
CASSSRAPDSPDTQYF
>TRBV24-1|many|TRBJ2-3
CATLKKDTQYF
>TRBV2|-|TRBJ2-7
CAGEELRYEQYF
>TRBV10-2|few|TRBJ2-2
CASSEDLISNTGELFF
>TRBV6-5|-|TRBJ2-1
CASSYSGDNSPLRNEQFF
>TRBV20-1|-|TRBJ2-7
CSGKTGKGEQYF
>TRBV30|-|TRBJ1-1
CAWSVRWDRRNTEAFF
>TRBV9|few|TRBJ2-2
CASSVATWDSAGELFF
>TRBV9|few|TRBJ2-2
CASSPGTSGGAETGELFF
>TRBV15|few|TRBJ1-4
CATRNTGTLIFANEKLFF
>TRBV7-9|few|TRBJ2-1
CASSPVKDEQFF
>TRBV6-1|few|TRBJ2-2
CASSPNGDTGELFF
>TRBV7-9|few|TRBJ1-5
CASSAEGRPAQHF
>TRBV6-5|few|TRBJ2-3
CASSYSSRELGGDTQYF
>TRBV5-1|-|TRBJ2-5
CASRERTGKETQYF
>TRBV2|-|TRBJ2-1
CASSPSSGRAHNEQFF
>TRBV5-6|few|TRBJ2-7
CASSWLHAKESYEQYF
>TRBV25-1|few|TRBJ1-5
CASSDIQGGQPQHF
>TRBV10-2|few|TRBJ2-4
CASRSDRGAKNIQYF
>TRBV5-6|few|TRBJ2-1
CASSLEALEQFF